The 23 T cell receptor beta chains listed next were all sequenced from one sample in a study of blood T cells in healthy people across ages. Together with a sample-barcoded 5' primer, a J-beta primer mix was included in a second PCR lasting about 7 to 11 cycles. TCRdb called the 5' RACE reads again in MiXCR, with one record for every CDR3 protein. The data hold about 1 million distinct CDR3 sequences, with 40% to 50% observed a single time. Sequencing used blood. The receptors come from a woman aged 60-75 years in good health.

This clonotype was recorded a few times. CDR3 coding DNA: TGTGCCAGCAGTTTGCTCAGGATCTACGAGCAGTACTTC. It is translated as CASSLLRIYEQYF. This chain links TRBV12-3 or TRBV12-4 with TRBJ2-7; no firm D call. This CDR3 comprises 13 residues. V lost 3 bases, J lost 3 bases, and 9 bases lay in between.

The chain couples TRBV29-1 to TRBJ2-5; 10 positions match TRBD1. Trimming at V came to 7 bases and at J to 4 bases, leaving 3 bases not matched to a gene. The CDR3 is 12 residues long. The germline gives CDR1 SQVTM, CDR2 ANQGSEA. In nucleotides, the CDR3 is TGCAGCGCCGGGACAGGGGTAGAGACCCAGTACTTC. It codes for CSAGTGVETQYF.

This clonotype was detected ten times or more. CDR3 region: CASSLGGRGSYEQYF. As DNA, the CDR3 is TGTGCCAGCAGCTTAGGTGGGAGAGGCTCCTACGAGCAGTACTTC. The chain combines TRBV7-6 with TRBJ2-7; D may be TRBD2 (5 bases). The CDR3 sequence is 15 residues long. The V gene's germline CDR1 is SGHVS and CDR2 FNYEAQ. V lost 1 base and J lost 0, with 10 bases in between.

This sequence joins TRBV27 and TRBJ2-5; D uncertain. The CDR3 runs 8 residues. Trimming left V 10 bases short and J 5 bases short, with 2 bases between. Germline V gene sequence: CDR1 MNHEY, CDR2 SMNVEV (reference sequence). The CDR3 nucleotides read TGTGCCAAGGAGACCCAGTACTTC. It translates to CAKETQYF.

The rearrangement links TRBV3-1 to TRBJ2-5; maybe TRBD2 (5 bases). V lost 1 base and J lost 11, with 20 bases in between. There are 15 residues in the CDR3. The germline V gene has CDR1 LGHDT and CDR2 YNNKEL (reference sequence). The CDR3 DNA follows: TGTGCCAGCAGCCAAGGAAGGGTCCCCAGTTGGGAGCAGTACTTC. It encodes CASSQGRVPSWEQYF.

The DNA of the CDR3 is TGTGCCAGCAGCTTATCCAGCGGGAGGGGTCAAGAGACCCAGTACTTC. It is translated as CASSLSSGRGQETQYF. The chain employs TRBV11-2 and TRBJ2-5; TRBD2 aligns across 10 bases. The trim removed 2 bases at V and 2 bases at J, leaving 5 bases unmatched. Germline V gene lookup returns CDR1 SGHAT and CDR2 FQNNGV. The CDR3 is made up of 16 amino acids.

The rearrangement links TRBV20-1 to TRBJ2-7; maybe TRBD1 (6 bases). CDR1 and CDR2 from the germline V gene are DFQATT and SNEGSKA (reference sequence). Deletions cut 6 bases from V and 3 bases from J, with 18 bases between. The CDR3 totals 14 residues. The chain's CDR3 is CSASAQDRYYEQYF. In nucleotides, the CDR3 is TGCAGTGCCAGCGCCCAAGACAGGTACTACGAGCAGTACTTC.

This clonotype was seen a few times. This sequence joins TRBV7-8 and TRBJ1-2, with 7 positions matching TRBD1. Germline CDR1 is SGHVS and CDR2 is FQNEAQ. V lost 5 bases to trimming and J lost 3 bases; unmatched junction nucleotides: 9. The CDR3 has 15 residues. The CDR3 spells CASSRFDREHYGYTF. As DNA, the CDR3 is TGTGCCAGCAGCCGTTTCGACAGGGAACACTATGGCTACACCTTC.

This clonotype was observed a handful of times. A much larger clone sits a single nucleotide away, making a read error possible. The rearrangement uses TRBV6-5 and TRBJ2-7; 11 nucleotides align to TRBD2. Unmatched junction bases numbered 11, after V lost 7 bases and J lost 12 bases. CDR1 and CDR2 (germline): MNHEY, SVGAGI. This CDR3 region has 13 residues. The CDR3 reads CASNPGLAARRYF. The CDR3, as DNA: TGTGCCAGCAACCCGGGACTAGCGGCCAGAAGGTACTTC.

In this sample, this clonotype turned up once. The rearrangement joins TRBV29-1 to TRBJ1-3; TRBD1 might be the D (5 bases). In germline, CDR1 is SQVTM, CDR2 ANQGSEA. Trimming removed 6 bases from V and 4 bases from J, with 13 bases in between. The CDR3 runs to 13 residues. CDR3 DNA: TGCAGCGTCCGACCCGGGGGAGGAAACACCATATATTTT. This codes for CSVRPGGGNTIYF. Variable domain in full (rest from reference TRBV29-1 and TRBJ1-3): SAVISQKPSRDICQRGTSLTIQCQVDSQVTMMFWYRQQPGQSLTLIATANQGSEATYESGFVIDKFPISRPNLTFSTLTVSNMSPEDSSIYLCSVRPGGGNTIYFGEGSWLTVV.

This clonotype was counted only a few times. The V and J genes are TRBV4-2 and TRBJ2-5; weak D call: TRBD1 (7 bases). The V end was cut by 4 bases, the J end by 13 bases, with 19 bases between. Per germline, CDR1 LGHNA and CDR2 YNFKEQ. The CDR3 has 13 residues. The CDR3 here is CASSRDSTRGPYF. The DNA of the CDR3 is TGTGCCAGCAGCCGAGATTCGACTAGGGGGCCGTACTTC.

This chain joins TRBV29-1 and TRBJ1-2, with 7 bases that match TRBD1. V gave up 6 bases and J gave up 2 bases; unmatched junction bases: 15. From germline, CDR1 is SQVTM and CDR2 ANQGSEA. The CDR3 loop spans 16 amino acids. CDR3 region: CSVNESPGTDNYGYTF. The DNA for the CDR3 is TGCAGCGTAAACGAGTCACCAGGGACAGACAACTATGGCTACACCTTC.

This clonotype was observed a few times. The chain carries TRBV28 and TRBJ2-7, with D possibly matching TRBD1 (6 bases). From germline, CDR1 is MDHEN and CDR2 SYDVKM. V was clipped by 0 bases and J by 2 bases, with 11 bases between them. CDR3 length: 15 amino acids. CDR3 DNA: TGTGCCAGCAGTTTATGGACAGGTCCTGCCTACGAGCAGTACTTC. It is translated as CASSLWTGPAYEQYF.

CDR3 loop: CASSLVQGDAFF. DNA of the CDR3: TGCGCCAGCAGCTTGGTACAGGGAGATGCTTTCTTT. This chain links TRBV5-1 with TRBJ1-1; tentative D call: TRBD1 (6 bases). V shed 0 bases and J shed 11 bases, with 11 bases lying between them. The CDR3 consists of 12 residues. The germline CDR1 and CDR2 sequences are SGHRS and YFSETQ.

This sequence joins TRBV20-1 and TRBJ2-3, with TRBD2 as a possible D gene (5 bases). Looked up from germline, CDR1 is DFQATT and CDR2 is SNEGSKA (reference sequence). Trimming cost V 3 bases and J 2 bases, with 9 bases left between them. The CDR3 contains 13 residues. The CDR3 here is CSASAEVTDTQYF. CDR3 nucleotides: TGCAGTGCTAGCGCGGAGGTCACAGATACGCAGTATTTT.

The chain couples TRBV7-2 to TRBJ2-4, with a weak D call TRBD1 (5 bases). The J call may not be correct, given that the DNA end is closer to TRBJ2-7. This CDR3 has 15 residues. Germline V gene data show CDR1 as SGHTA and CDR2 as FQGNSA. The CDR3 is CASSLGAFKPHEQYF. DNA for the CDR3: TGTGCCAGCAGCCTAGGGGCCTTTAAGCCCCACGAGCAGTACTTC.

Ten or more counts support this clonotype. The chain couples TRBV7-3 to TRBJ2-3, with D unresolved. V lost 7 bases and J lost 4, with 15 bases in between. From germline, CDR1 is SGHTA and CDR2 FQGTGA. The CDR3 spans 14 residues. In nucleotides, the CDR3 is TGTGCCAGCACCATGAACCCCCTGGCAGATACGCAGTATTTT. It translates to CASTMNPLADTQYF.

V and J are TRBV20-1 and TRBJ2-3, with D perhaps matching TRBD2 (6 bases). Trimming shortened V by 3 bases and J by 0 bases, and 13 bases separated the two germline ends. The CDR3 runs to 15 residues. CDR1 and CDR2 from the germline V gene are DFQATT and SNEGSKA (reference sequence). The CDR3 region is CSARHPGTSTDTQYF. The CDR3 nucleotides read TGCAGTGCTAGGCACCCCGGGACTAGCACAGATACGCAGTATTTT.

This clonotype came up a few times. The DNA for the CDR3 is TGTGCCAGCAGCGTAGCTCTACAGCCATACTATGGCTACACCTTC. It translates to CASSVALQPYYGYTF. The genes are TRBV9 and TRBJ1-2; no reliable D call. Germline V gene sequence: CDR1 SGDLS, CDR2 YYNGEE. Trimming took off 0 bases at V and 3 bases at J, with 12 bases between the two ends. The CDR3 is 15 residues long.

The chain combines TRBV29-1 with TRBJ2-5, with TRBD1 identical over 9 bases. Germline V lookup: CDR1 SQVTM, CDR2 ANQGSEA. CDR3 size: 13 residues. The junction had 14 bases not matched to a gene; V was cut back by 7 bases and J by 11 bases. The CDR3 nucleotides read TGCAGCGCATACGGACAGGGGATGGATGAGCAGTACTTC. Translating gives CSAYGQGMDEQYF. The full variable domain, rest sourced from reference TRBV29-1 and TRBJ2-5, is SAVISQKPSRDICQRGTSLTIQCQVDSQVTMMFWYRQQPGQSLTLIATANQGSEATYESGFVIDKFPISRPNLTFSTLTVSNMSPEDSSIYLCSAYGQGMDEQYFGPGTRLLVL.

The J gene is TRBJ1-2, the V gene TRBV20-1, with a possible D match to TRBD1 (5 bases). CDR3 length: 13 residues. V lost 2 bases to trimming and J lost 4 bases, with 11 bases between them. The germline V gene encodes CDR1 DFQATT and CDR2 SNEGSKA (reference sequence). CDR3: CSARSRGAYGYTF. CDR3 sequence (DNA): TGCAGTGCTAGAAGTCGAGGGGCCTATGGCTACACCTTC.

The chain employs TRBV10-3 and TRBJ2-3, with 11 bases matching TRBD2. The CDR3 totals 14 residues. CDR1 ENHRY and CDR2 SYGVKD come from the germline V gene. V shed 6 bases, J shed 5 bases, and the junction held 4 bases outside the gene matches. CDR3 sequence (DNA): TGTGCCATCAGCTTACTAGCGGGAGTAGATACGCAGTATTTT. It yields the protein CAISLLAGVDTQYF.

This clonotype appeared a single time. The chain uses TRBV7-8 and TRBJ2-1, with unresolved D. The V gene lost 1 base and the J gene lost 10 bases, with 14 bases spanning the gap. Germline assignment: CDR1 SGHVS and CDR2 FQNEAQ. The CDR3 spans 14 residues. The CDR3 here is CASSLGSASREQFF. CDR3 nucleotide sequence: TGTGCCAGCAGCTTAGGGTCCGCCTCCAGGGAGCAGTTCTTC.